These T cell receptor beta chains were read from a single sample in a study of T-cell memory formation after mild COVID-19. Via MiXCR, TCRdb re-called the 5' RACE reads, giving one row per CDR3 protein. This table holds about 430,000 distinct CDR3 sequences, roughly 18% found once. The source material was PBMCs or a T cell subset sorted from them (not recorded which). These receptor sequences come from a man aged 18-30 years who had mild COVID-19 (a few samples of this study predate the infection). Cell type and time point are not known. CDR3s include the opening cysteine and the closing phenylalanine or tryptophan. The D gene is left open where the match is weak. Clone size is shown for a subset of rows, as once, few, many or a class of expanded clone.

V: TRBV6-6; size: few; D: .; J: TRBJ1-1; CDR3: CASSYQPLGDTEAFF; DNA: TGTGCCAGCAGTTATCAGCCCTTGGGGGACACTGAAGCTTTCTTT
V: TRBV5-6; size: few; D: TRBD1; J: TRBJ2-3; CDR3: CASITRGRTDTQYF; DNA: TGTGCCAGCATCACTAGGGGGCGCACAGATACGCAGTATTTT
V: TRBV5-1; size: few; D: .; J: TRBJ2-3; CDR3: CASSSQVSTDTQYF; DNA: TGCGCCAGCAGCTCACAGGTTTCCACAGATACGCAGTATTTT
V: TRBV6-2/TRBV6-3; size: few; D: .; J: TRBJ2-3; CDR3: CASSYGLQNTDTQYF; DNA: TGTGCCAGCAGTTACGGGTTGCAGAACACAGATACGCAGTATTTT
V: TRBV5-5; size: .; D: TRBD1; J: TRBJ2-3; CDR3: CASTVTGVYTDTQYF; DNA: TGTGCCAGCACCGTAACAGGGGTGTACACAGATACGCAGTATTTT
V: TRBV30; size: .; D: .; J: TRBJ2-3; CDR3: CALSVRGDTQYF; DNA: TGTGCCTTGAGTGTACGGGGAGATACGCAGTATTTT
V: TRBV18; size: many; D: .; J: TRBJ2-5; CDR3: CASSPGTAETQYF; DNA: TGTGCCAGCTCACCAGGCACTGCAGAGACCCAGTACTTC
V: TRBV14; size: few; D: TRBD2; J: TRBJ2-1; CDR3: CASSQLTSGGVYEQFF; DNA: TGTGCCAGCAGCCAGCTAACTAGCGGGGGTGTCTATGAGCAGTTCTTC
V: TRBV7-2; size: few; D: .; J: TRBJ2-3; CDR3: CASSSPPRGDTQYF; DNA: TGTGCCAGCAGCTCACCCCCCCGGGGGGATACGCAGTATTTT
V: TRBV7-2; size: many; D: .; J: TRBJ2-1; CDR3: CASSSDQSSYNEQFF; DNA: TGTGCCAGCAGCTCAGACCAGAGCTCCTACAATGAGCAGTTCTTC
V: TRBV29-1; size: few; D: .; J: TRBJ1-4; CDR3: CSVEARSGEKLFF; DNA: TGCAGCGTCGAAGCAAGGTCGGGGGAAAAACTGTTTTTT
V: TRBV7-2; size: few; D: TRBD2; J: TRBJ2-1; CDR3: CASSIGAGGTRSYNEQFF; DNA: TGTGCCAGCAGCATCGGGGCGGGAGGGACGCGTTCCTACAATGAGCAGTTCTTC
V: TRBV5-1; size: few; D: .; J: TRBJ2-5; CDR3: CASSEQGGETQYF; DNA: TGCGCCAGCAGCGAACAGGGAGGAGAGACCCAGTACTTC
V: TRBV20-1; size: few; D: .; J: TRBJ1-1; CDR3: CSAREEPARGAKEAFF; DNA: TGCAGTGCTAGAGAAGAGCCCGCCAGAGGGGCTAAGGAAGCTTTCTTT
V: TRBV10-3; size: few; D: .; J: TRBJ1-3; CDR3: CAISEGPGPFQNTIYF; DNA: TGTGCCATCAGTGAAGGGCCAGGCCCTTTTCAGAACACCATATATTTT
V: TRBV11-2; size: .; D: TRBD1; J: TRBJ2-4; CDR3: CASSPLQGAGIQYF; DNA: TGTGCCAGCAGCCCCCTACAGGGGGCAGGCATTCAGTACTTC
V: TRBV7-9; size: .; D: .; J: TRBJ2-1; CDR3: CASSSGTANEQFF; DNA: TGTGCCAGCAGCTCTGGGACTGCGAATGAGCAGTTCTTC
V: TRBV2; size: few; D: .; J: TRBJ1-5; CDR3: CASSSESVNYQPQHF; DNA: TGTGCCAGCAGTTCGGAGTCGGTGAATTATCAGCCCCAGCATTTT
V: TRBV29-1; size: few; D: TRBD1; J: TRBJ2-2; CDR3: CSGERDRATGELFF; DNA: TGCAGCGGAGAACGGGACAGGGCCACCGGGGAGCTGTTTTTT
V: TRBV5-1; size: .; D: .; J: TRBJ2-2; CDR3: CASNDLTRGAGELFF; DNA: TGCGCCAGCAACGACTTAACCCGAGGTGCCGGGGAGCTGTTTTTT
V: TRBV28; size: .; D: TRBD2; J: TRBJ2-3; CDR3: CASTPGDFKSGVTQYF; DNA: TGTGCCAGCACCCCGGGCGACTTCAAGAGCGGGGTTACGCAGTATTTT
V: TRBV18; size: .; D: TRBD1; J: TRBJ1-6; CDR3: CASSWGQPNSPLHF; DNA: TGTGCCAGCTCATGGGGACAGCCTAATTCACCCCTCCACTTT
V: TRBV28; size: few; D: .; J: TRBJ1-6; CDR3: CASSLPGIGGSPLHF; DNA: TGTGCCAGCAGTTTACCCGGGATCGGGGGGTCACCCCTCCACTTT
V: TRBV27; size: .; D: TRBD1; J: TRBJ1-5; CDR3: CASRPGGVNQPQHF; DNA: TGTGCCAGCAGGCCAGGGGGCGTCAATCAGCCCCAGCATTTT
V: TRBV11-1; size: many; D: .; J: TRBJ2-5; CDR3: CASSPPWETQYF; DNA: TGTGCCAGCAGCCCGCCGTGGGAGACCCAGTACTTC
V: TRBV7-9; size: .; D: .; J: TRBJ2-7; CDR3: CASTKGYEQYF; DNA: TGTGCCAGCACCAAGGGGTACGAGCAGTACTTC
V: TRBV4-1; size: few; D: TRBD2; J: TRBJ2-1; CDR3: CASSQWTSGGNEQFF; DNA: TGCGCCAGCAGCCAGTGGACTAGCGGGGGTAATGAGCAGTTCTTC
V: TRBV7-8; size: few; D: .; J: TRBJ1-5; CDR3: CASSHSSVDQPQHF; DNA: TGTGCCAGCAGCCATAGCTCGGTCGATCAGCCCCAGCATTTT
V: TRBV15; size: few; D: .; J: TRBJ2-7; CDR3: CATSRESSVQYF; DNA: TGTGCCACCAGCAGGGAGTCCTCTGTGCAGTACTTC
V: TRBV10-3; size: few; D: TRBD2; J: TRBJ2-5; CDR3: CAISPGTSGGSQETQYF; DNA: TGTGCCATCAGTCCCGGGACTAGCGGGGGATCCCAAGAGACCCAGTACTTC
V: TRBV20-1; size: few; D: TRBD2; J: TRBJ2-7; CDR3: CSARDIPGRGGSVHF; DNA: TGCAGTGCTAGAGATATTCCCGGGCGGGGGGGCTCAGTGCACTTC
V: TRBV7-3; size: few; D: .; J: TRBJ2-3; CDR3: CASSFLGGAADTQYF; DNA: TGTGCCAGCAGCTTTTTGGGGGGGGCCGCAGATACGCAGTATTTT
V: TRBV11-2; size: few; D: TRBD1; J: TRBJ1-2; CDR3: CASRQTGAYGYTF; DNA: TGTGCCAGCAGGCAGACAGGGGCCTATGGCTACACCTTC
V: TRBV3-1; size: .; D: TRBD2; J: TRBJ2-7; CDR3: CASSLGGGVMSEQYF; DNA: TGTGCCAGCAGCCTAGGCGGGGGGGTGATGAGCGAGCAGTACTTC
V: TRBV5-5; size: many; D: .; J: TRBJ2-2; CDR3: CASSSRGTLSTGELFF; DNA: TGTGCCAGCAGCTCCCGGGGGACCCTTTCCACCGGGGAGCTGTTTTTT
V: TRBV12-3/TRBV12-4; size: many; D: TRBD1; J: TRBJ1-1; CDR3: CASSLTGETEAFF; DNA: TGTGCCAGCAGTTTAACAGGGGAAACTGAAGCTTTCTTT
V: TRBV6-5; size: few; D: .; J: TRBJ2-5; CDR3: CASSSWGAKTQYF; DNA: TGTGCCAGCAGTTCCTGGGGGGCGAAGACCCAGTACTTC
V: TRBV2; size: .; D: TRBD1; J: TRBJ2-7; CDR3: CASSEQGAVDEQYF; DNA: TGTGCCAGCAGTGAACAGGGGGCAGTAGACGAGCAGTACTTC
V: TRBV28; size: .; D: TRBD1; J: TRBJ2-3; CDR3: CASSLGRDRASDTQYF; DNA: TGTGCCAGCAGTCTCGGGCGGGACAGGGCATCGGATACGCAGTATTTT
V: TRBV6-2/TRBV6-3; size: few; D: .; J: TRBJ2-5; CDR3: CASSPGWLQETQYF; DNA: TGTGCCAGCTCCCCCGGGTGGTTACAAGAGACCCAGTACTTC